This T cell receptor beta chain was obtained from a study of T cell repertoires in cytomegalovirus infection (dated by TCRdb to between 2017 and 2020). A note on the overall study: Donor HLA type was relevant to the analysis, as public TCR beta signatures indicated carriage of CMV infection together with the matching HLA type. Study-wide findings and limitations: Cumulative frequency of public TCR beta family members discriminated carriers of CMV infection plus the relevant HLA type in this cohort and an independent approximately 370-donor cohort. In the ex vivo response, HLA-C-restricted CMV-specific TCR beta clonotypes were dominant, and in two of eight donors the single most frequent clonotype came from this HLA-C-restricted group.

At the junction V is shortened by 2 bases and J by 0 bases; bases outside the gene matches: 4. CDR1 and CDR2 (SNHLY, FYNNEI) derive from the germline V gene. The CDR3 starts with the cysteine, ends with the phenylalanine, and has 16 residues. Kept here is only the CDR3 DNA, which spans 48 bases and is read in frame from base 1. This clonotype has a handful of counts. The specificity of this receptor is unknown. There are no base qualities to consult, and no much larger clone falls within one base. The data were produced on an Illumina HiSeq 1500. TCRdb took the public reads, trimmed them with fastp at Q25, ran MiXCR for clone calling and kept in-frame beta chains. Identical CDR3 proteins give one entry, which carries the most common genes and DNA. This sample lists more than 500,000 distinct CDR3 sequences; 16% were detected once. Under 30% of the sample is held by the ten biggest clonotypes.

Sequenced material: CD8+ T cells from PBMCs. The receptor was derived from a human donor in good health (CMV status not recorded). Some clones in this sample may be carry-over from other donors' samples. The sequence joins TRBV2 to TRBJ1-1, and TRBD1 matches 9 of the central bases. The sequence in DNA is TGTGCCAGCAGTGAATTACAGGGGGCTATGAACACTGAAGCTTTCTTT. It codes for CASSELQGAMNTEAFF.